Listed here are 17 T cell receptor beta chains from one sample, sequenced in a study of T cells in pancreatic ductal adenocarcinoma. No neoadjuvant therapy was given to the selected pancreatic ductal adenocarcinoma patients before their surgery. Using immunoSEQ multiplex PCR, the repertoire was profiled, and TCRdb retains in-frame clones only, with some absent. The table has more than 8,500 clones, approximately 67% seen once; the top ten hold more than 25%. Sequencing was carried out using pancreatic tumor tissue. All receptors derive from a human donor with pancreatic ductal adenocarcinoma.

The J gene is TRBJ2-5, the V gene TRBV5-4; 15 nucleotides align to TRBD2. Germline V gives CDR1 SGHNT, CDR2 YYREEE (reference sequence). The CDR3 has 15 amino acids. V was clipped by 4 bases and J by 10 bases; unmatched bases: 8. The CDR3 DNA follows: TGTGCCAGCAGCACAACCGGGACTAGCGGGGGGAGCCAGTACTTC. Protein sequence: CASSTTGTSGGSQYF.

V and J are TRBV4-2 and TRBJ1-1; 8 bases are shared with TRBD1. V trimming: 4 bases; J trimming: 4 bases; junction bases outside the gene matches: 5. The CDR3 extends over 14 amino acids. Germline loops: CDR1 LGHNA, CDR2 YNFKEQ. In nucleotides, the CDR3 is TGTGCCAGCAGCCCGGGGACAGGATTCACTGAAGCTTTCTTT. This codes for CASSPGTGFTEAFF.

This clone was seen a handful of times. The chain has TRBV6-6 and TRBJ1-5; D remains ambiguous. This CDR3 has 13 amino acids. V was cut by 4 bases and J by 7 bases, with 11 bases left in between. The germline gives CDR1 MNHNY, CDR2 SVGAGI (reference sequence). In DNA, the CDR3 is TGTGCCAGCAGTTTGCGGGGTGGCCAGCCCCAGCATTTT. Its translation is CASSLRGGQPQHF.

The V call is TRBV4-2, the J call TRBJ2-1; 8 bases line up with TRBD1. This CDR3 region has 15 residues. Unmatched junction bases numbered 4, after V lost 0 bases and J lost 6 bases. Germline CDR1 LGHNA, CDR2 YNFKEQ. The CDR3, as DNA: TGTGCCAGCAGCCAAGATGACAGGGGTCTCAATGAGCAGTTCTTC. Its protein is CASSQDDRGLNEQFF.

This chain links TRBV6-5 with TRBJ2-5; D is unresolved. V lost 2 bases to trimming and J lost 10 bases, with 8 bases between them. This CDR3 region has 11 residues. In germline, CDR1 is MNHEY, CDR2 SVGAGI. CDR3 region: CASSYGRHQYF. The CDR3 region has the DNA TGTGCCAGCAGTTACGGGCGGCACCAGTACTTC.

This sequence joins TRBV7-9 and TRBJ2-7, with D maybe TRBD2 (5 bases). The germline V and J ends were trimmed by 8 bases and 9 bases, with 17 bases remaining between them. The CDR3 has 12 residues. Germline assignment: CDR1 SEHNR and CDR2 FQNEAQ (reference sequence). CDR3 sequence reads: CASSALAEAQYF. The CDR3 DNA reads as TGTGCCAGCTCAGCTTTGGCGGAGGCGCAGTACTTC.

The V and J genes are TRBV19 and TRBJ2-2, with TRBD2 identical over 8 bases. The CDR3 is made up of 14 amino acids. V lost 6 bases, J lost 3 bases, and 3 bases stayed unmatched. Looked up from germline, CDR1 is LNHDA and CDR2 is SQIVND (reference sequence). The CDR3 region has the DNA TGTGCCAGTAGGAGCGGGAGAGACACCGGGGAGCTGTTTTTT. Its protein product is CASRSGRDTGELFF.

The chain links TRBV7-6 to TRBJ2-7, with TRBD2 identical over 12 bases. V shed 4 bases and J 2 bases; nucleotides not matched to a gene: 6. Germline V gives CDR1 SGHVS, CDR2 FNYEAQ. This CDR3 is 16 amino acids long. CDR3 DNA sequence: TGTGCCAGCAGCTCCCGACTAGCGGGAGTCACCTACGAGCAGTACTTC. This codes for CASSSRLAGVTYEQYF.

The chain joins TRBV5-6 to TRBJ1-4, with TRBD1 as a possible D gene (6 bases). This CDR3 spans 16 amino acids. Germline CDR1 reads SGHDT; CDR2 reads YYEEEE. V lost 4 bases to trimming and J lost 3 bases, with 16 bases between them. This CDR3 is CASSHPGGWSNEKLFF. As DNA, the CDR3 is TGTGCCAGCAGCCATCCCGGGGGCTGGTCTAATGAAAAACTGTTTTTT.

The chain joins TRBV9 to TRBJ2-3; tentative D call: TRBD1 (6 bases). CDR1 and CDR2 (germline): SGDLS, YYNGEE. V was cut by 5 bases and J by 2 bases, with 12 bases left in between. The CDR3 extends over 14 amino acids. CDR3 DNA sequence: TGTGCCAGCAGTGGCGGACAGTCCACAGATACGCAGTATTTT. Amino acids: CASSGGQSTDTQYF.

This clone is a singleton in its sample. This chain connects TRBV19 to TRBJ2-7; D may be TRBD1 or TRBD2 (5 bases each). CDR1 LNHDA and CDR2 SQIVND come from the germline V gene (reference sequence). The CDR3 totals 16 residues. Trimming removed 3 bases from V and 1 base from J, with 16 bases in between. The CDR3 nucleotides read TGTGCCAGTAGTATGGACCACGGGACCTCATCCTACGAGCAGTACTTC. Translated: CASSMDHGTSSYEQYF.

The chain combines TRBV4-2 with TRBJ1-4; D may be TRBD1 (5 bases). Looked up from germline, CDR1 is LGHNA and CDR2 is YNFKEQ. V lost 2 bases and J lost 5, with 15 bases in between. The CDR3 length is 16 residues. The CDR3 bases are TGTGCCAGCAGCCAATGGGTCGGCAGGGAGAATGAAAAACTGTTTTTT. Translating it yields CASSQWVGRENEKLFF.

The chain combines TRBV29-1 with TRBJ2-1, with 9 bases identical to TRBD2. Germline values: CDR1 SQVTM, CDR2 ANQGSEA. The CDR3 is 14 residues long. With V trimmed by 6 bases and J by 7 bases, 10 bases remained unmatched. DNA of the CDR3: TGCAGCGTGGGAGTTAGCGGGAGAGGAAATGAGCAGTTCTTC. This sequence encodes CSVGVSGRGNEQFF.

The V gene is TRBV20-1, the J gene TRBJ1-2; the D is unclear. CDR1 is DFQATT, CDR2 SNEGSKA, per germline (reference sequence). V lost 8 bases and J 2 bases, leaving 6 bases between the germline ends. This CDR3 comprises 10 residues. CDR3: CSHSNYGYTF. The DNA for the CDR3 is TGCAGTCACTCCAACTATGGCTACACCTTC.

The CDR3 nucleotides read TGTGCCACCAGCAGAGCCAGGGGAGAAGGCTATGGCTACACCTTC. Translation: CATSRARGEGYGYTF. The chain employs TRBV15 and TRBJ1-2; weak D call: TRBD1 (6 bases). The CDR3 has 15 residues. CDR1 and CDR2 from the germline V gene are LNHNV and YYDKDF (reference sequence). The germline V and J ends were trimmed by 1 base and 4 bases, with 13 bases remaining between them.

The chain uses TRBV6-1 and TRBJ2-5; 7 positions agree with TRBD1. Germline CDR1 MNHNS, CDR2 SASEGT. The CDR3 loop spans 14 amino acids. The trim removed 6 bases at V and 5 bases at J, leaving 9 bases unmatched. This chain's CDR3 is CASRRDSLGETQYF. CDR3 bases: TGTGCCAGCAGGAGGGACAGCTTAGGGGAGACCCAGTACTTC.

The chain is built from TRBV9 and TRBJ1-5; D is ambiguous. In germline, CDR1 is SGDLS, CDR2 YYNGEE. Deletions cut 0 bases from V and 1 base from J, with 14 bases between. There are 17 residues in the CDR3. Here the CDR3 reads CASSVGAAGSSNQPQHF. As DNA, the CDR3 is TGTGCCAGCAGCGTAGGGGCGGCAGGTTCGAGCAATCAGCCCCAGCATTTT.